These T cell receptor beta chains were read from a single sample in a study of T-cell reconstitution after alpha-beta-depleted transplantation in children. TCRdb re-analysed the PCR reads in MiXCR, keeping a single row per CDR3 protein. The table has about a million distinct CDR3 sequences, about 26% seen once. The sequences come from PBMCs, mostly from graft donor cells, collected 360 days after TCRalphabeta/CD19-depleted stem cell transplant. These receptors were obtained from a boy under three years old who had a stem cell transplant for SCID, so the T cells may come from the graft donor. The CDR3 runs from the conserved cysteine through the conserved F or W. D genes are given only for firm matches. Only part of the rows carry a size: once, few, many, or a class if the clone is expanded.

j_gene,d_gene,abundance,v_gene,CDR3aa,CDR3nt
TRBJ2-3,TRBD1,NA,TRBV7-9,CASSYTGTATDTQYF,TGTGCCAGCAGCTATACCGGGACAGCCACAGATACGCAGTATTTT
TRBJ1-4,NA,NA,TRBV4-1,CASSPDLATNEKLFF,TGCGCCAGCAGCCCTGACCTGGCAACTAATGAAAAACTGTTTTTT
TRBJ2-1,TRBD2,NA,TRBV28,CASTSTGTNNEQFF,TGTGCCAGCACTAGTACCGGGACTAACAATGAGCAGTTCTTC
TRBJ2-5,NA,NA,TRBV29-1,CSLKKGALQETQYF,TGCAGCCTCAAAAAGGGTGCCCTACAAGAGACCCAGTACTTC
TRBJ1-1,TRBD1,NA,TRBV20-1,CSARDWDRGGTEAFF,TGCAGTGCTAGAGATTGGGACAGGGGTGGCACTGAAGCTTTCTTT
TRBJ2-3,NA,few,TRBV24-1,CATSDPDSTSTDTQYF,TGTGCCACCAGTGATCCTGACAGTACTAGCACAGATACGCAGTATTTT
TRBJ2-2,NA,few,TRBV4-3,CASSQDGGSTGELFF,TGCGCCAGCAGCCAAGATGGAGGGTCCACCGGGGAGCTGTTTTTT
TRBJ2-3,NA,NA,TRBV9,CASSVGLDGWGTQYF,TGTGCCAGCAGCGTAGGTCTCGACGGCTGGGGGACGCAGTATTTT
TRBJ2-1,NA,NA,TRBV5-1,CASSLLWGGLNEQFF,TGCGCCAGCAGCTTGTTGTGGGGGGGCCTTAATGAGCAGTTCTTC
TRBJ2-5,NA,NA,TRBV6-1,CASSEVRDREYF,TGTGCCAGCAGTGAAGTGCGGGACAGAGAGTACTTC
TRBJ2-6,NA,NA,TRBV2,CASSEPTGGRAGANVLTF,TGTGCCAGCAGTGAACCGACAGGAGGAAGGGCTGGGGCCAACGTCCTGACTTTC
TRBJ1-1,NA,few,TRBV12-3/TRBV12-4,CASSLGQHVGTEAFF,TGTGCCAGCAGCCTAGGCCAGCACGTCGGGACTGAAGCTTTCTTT
TRBJ2-1,NA,NA,TRBV4-3,CASSHATGGTHEQFF,TGCGCCAGCAGCCATGCAACTGGGGGGACCCATGAGCAGTTCTTC
TRBJ2-7,NA,few,TRBV4-1,CASSQGAVNPGEQYF,TGCGCCAGCAGCCAAGGGGCGGTCAACCCGGGGGAGCAGTACTTC
TRBJ2-2,NA,NA,TRBV5-1,CASSVTRDTNTGELFF,TGCGCCAGCAGCGTGACCAGGGACACCAACACCGGGGAGCTGTTTTTT
TRBJ2-1,NA,many,TRBV7-2,CASSLIPGAYNEQFF,TGTGCCAGCAGCTTGATCCCGGGGGCTTACAATGAGCAGTTCTTC
TRBJ2-3,NA,NA,TRBV15,CATSRDSQRVTDTQYF,TGTGCCACCAGCAGAGATAGCCAGCGAGTCACAGATACGCAGTATTTT
TRBJ1-4,NA,NA,TRBV11-1,CASSLLGLDPEKLFF,TGTGCCAGCAGCTTATTGGGTTTAGACCCTGAAAAACTGTTTTTT
TRBJ1-3,NA,NA,TRBV18,CASSAGTSGNTIYF,TGTGCCAGCTCGGCCGGGACCTCTGGAAACACCATATATTTT
TRBJ2-1,TRBD2,few,TRBV6-5,CASSFGTSGGAWDEQFF,TGTGCCAGCAGTTTTGGGACTAGCGGGGGGGCCTGGGATGAGCAGTTCTTC
TRBJ2-1,TRBD2,NA,TRBV6-1,CASRHNRAGAGEQFF,TGTGCCAGCAGACACAATCGAGCGGGGGCGGGTGAGCAGTTCTTC
TRBJ2-1,NA,few,TRBV24-1,CATSGQKPNNEQFF,TGTGCCACCAGTGGACAAAAGCCGAACAATGAGCAGTTCTTC
TRBJ2-7,NA,once,TRBV28,CASSLKGSGRPSEQYF,TGTGCCAGCAGTTTAAAGGGGAGTGGCAGGCCCTCCGAGCAGTACTTC
TRBJ2-7,NA,NA,TRBV4-2,CASSQWPGSYEQYF,TGTGCCAGCAGCCAATGGCCAGGGTCCTACGAGCAGTACTTC
TRBJ2-5,TRBD2,few,TRBV14,CASSQELAGRQETQYF,TGTGCCAGCAGCCAAGAACTAGCGGGTCGACAAGAGACCCAGTACTTC
TRBJ1-1,NA,NA,TRBV10-3,CAISESWGLNTEAFF,TGTGCCATCAGTGAGTCTTGGGGACTGAACACTGAAGCTTTCTTT
TRBJ1-6,NA,few,TRBV6-5,CASSYSARRGPLHF,TGTGCCAGCAGTTACTCAGCGCGTCGCGGACCCCTCCACTTT
TRBJ2-6,NA,NA,TRBV12-3/TRBV12-4,CASAPATSGANVLTF,TGTGCCAGCGCCCCGGCAACATCTGGGGCCAACGTCCTGACTTTC
TRBJ2-6,TRBD1,NA,TRBV6-5,CASTPTGASGANVLTF,TGTGCCAGCACCCCCACAGGGGCTTCTGGGGCCAACGTCCTGACTTTC
TRBJ2-5,TRBD2,few,TRBV18,CASSPPTGTSGETQYF,TGTGCCAGCTCACCACCGACGGGAACTAGCGGAGAGACCCAGTACTTC
TRBJ2-7,NA,NA,TRBV20-1,CSAKLGSSYEQYF,TGCAGTGCTAAACTTGGGAGCTCCTACGAGCAGTACTTC
TRBJ2-2,NA,few,TRBV6-1,CASSRVRVSGELFF,TGTGCCAGCAGCCGGGTCAGGGTGTCCGGGGAGCTGTTTTTT
TRBJ2-3,NA,NA,TRBV11-1,CASSLVLARLDTQYF,TGTGCCAGCAGCTTAGTTCTAGCCAGGCTGGATACGCAGTATTTT
TRBJ2-1,TRBD1,few,TRBV28,CASRARQGSYNEQFF,TGTGCCAGCAGGGCTAGACAGGGAAGCTACAATGAGCAGTTCTTC
TRBJ1-2,NA,few,TRBV28,CASRRGRAYGYTF,TGTGCCAGCCGCCGGGGCAGGGCCTATGGCTACACCTTC
TRBJ2-1,NA,NA,TRBV6-5,CASSPQFPRGPRDEQFF,TGTGCCAGCAGTCCCCAGTTCCCAAGGGGCCCGAGGGATGAGCAGTTCTTC
TRBJ2-6,NA,NA,TRBV5-1,CASSLDRESGANVLTF,TGCGCCAGCAGCTTGGACAGGGAGTCTGGGGCCAACGTCCTGACTTTC
TRBJ2-7,NA,NA,TRBV7-8,CASSRRTYEQYF,TGTGCCAGCTCCCGGAGGACCTACGAGCAGTACTTC
TRBJ1-3,NA,many,TRBV3-1,CASSQQVGGNTIYF,TGTGCCAGCAGCCAACAAGTAGGTGGAAACACCATATATTTT
TRBJ1-5,NA,NA,TRBV18,CASSPTTVRPQHF,TGTGCCAGCTCCCCTACCACGGTAAGGCCCCAGCATTTT
TRBJ2-3,NA,NA,TRBV9,CASSPVHTDTQYF,TGTGCCAGCAGCCCTGTGCACACAGATACGCAGTATTTT
TRBJ2-3,TRBD2,NA,TRBV7-2,CASSIQGLGGTDTQYF,TGTGCCAGCAGCATCCAGGGACTAGGTGGCACAGATACGCAGTATTTT
TRBJ1-6,NA,few,TRBV12-3/TRBV12-4,CASSLVGDSPLHF,TGTGCCAGCAGTTTAGTAGGGGATTCACCCCTCCACTTT
TRBJ2-7,NA,many,TRBV12-3/TRBV12-4,CASSSGHYEQYF,TGTGCCAGCAGCTCGGGACACTACGAGCAGTACTTC
TRBJ2-3,NA,NA,TRBV7-6,CASSSQVHSTDTQYF,TGTGCCAGCAGCTCCCAGGTCCATAGCACAGATACGCAGTATTTT
TRBJ2-7,NA,once,TRBV29-1,CSVWTEAYEQYF,TGCAGCGTCTGGACAGAAGCCTACGAGCAGTACTTC
TRBJ2-1,NA,NA,TRBV14,CASSQAGSGQFF,TGTGCCAGCAGCCAAGCGGGATCGGGGCAGTTCTTC
TRBJ2-3,TRBD1,NA,TRBV12-3/TRBV12-4,CASSFMLGQGAATDTQYF,TGTGCCAGCAGTTTTATGTTAGGACAGGGGGCGGCAACAGATACGCAGTATTTT
TRBJ2-1,NA,NA,TRBV4-2,CASSQVFGGGAYNEQFF,TGTGCCAGCAGCCAAGTATTCGGAGGGGGGGCCTACAATGAGCAGTTCTTC